What follows are 22 T cell receptor beta chains derived from one specimen sequenced in a study of CD8+CD57+ T cells in acquired aplastic anemia. The use of genomic DNA as template underpinned the TCR beta VDJ and CDR3 profiling. TCRdb used MiXCR to reprocess the reads, holding one entry per CDR3 protein. The table shows under 500,000 distinct CDR3 sequences, with around a third occurring only once. Previously, flow cytometry had revealed CD8+CD57+ cell expansion in the patients chosen for sequencing. Sequencing was performed on sorted CD4+, CD8+, or CD8+CD57+ T cells (not recorded which) from PBMCs. The receptors shown here come from a human donor with aplastic anemia.

The chain combines TRBV5-1 with TRBJ1-1; the D is unclear. The germline CDR1 and CDR2 sequences are SGHRS and YFSETQ. The CDR3 is made up of 16 amino acids. V was trimmed by 0 bases and J by 3 bases, leaving 15 bases between them. The CDR3 loop reads CASSLAASDPDTEAFF. DNA of the CDR3: TGCGCCAGCAGCTTGGCCGCGTCAGACCCTGACACTGAAGCTTTCTTT.

Remarks on this clonotype: This could be a read error, since a much larger clone is one nucleotide away. The genes are TRBV19 and TRBJ1-2; perhaps TRBD1 as D (5 bases). The CDR3 length is 13 residues. Germline lookup yields CDR1 LNHDA and CDR2 SQIVND (reference sequence). The CDR3 region is CASSIERRDGCTF. CDR3 DNA sequence: TGTGCCAGTAGTATAGAACGCAGGGATGGCTGCACCTTC.

At least ten counts were recorded for this clonotype. The chain carries TRBV10-1 and TRBJ2-7, with D uncertain. This CDR3 has 13 residues. Germline V gene sequence: CDR1 WNHNN, CDR2 SYGVQD (reference sequence). Deletions cut 6 bases from V and 2 bases from J, with 11 bases between. CDR3 amino acids: CASSMHQTYEQYF. The CDR3 DNA sequence: TGCGCCAGCAGCATGCATCAAACCTACGAGCAGTACTTC.

This clonotype was detected only a few times. The genes are TRBV13 and TRBJ2-7, with D perhaps matching TRBD1 or TRBD2 (5 bases each). V dropped 4 bases and J dropped 2 bases, with 21 bases sitting between them. The CDR3 totals 17 residues. CDR1 and CDR2 (germline): PRHDT, FYEKMQ (reference sequence). Written as DNA, the CDR3 is TGTGCCAGCAGCTCCCGCCTCAGCCGGGGCCCAGCCTACGAGCAGTACTTC. Protein: CASSSRLSRGPAYEQYF. Together with reference TRBV13 and TRBJ2-7, the CDR3 gives the full variable domain: AAGVIQSPRHLIKEKRETATLKCYPIPRHDTVYWYQQGPGQDPQFLISFYEKMQSDKGSIPDRFSAQQFSDYHSELNMSSLELGDSALYFCASSSRLSRGPAYEQYFGPGTRLTVT.

The V call is TRBV12-3 or TRBV12-4, the J call TRBJ2-1, with 8 bases lining up with TRBD1. The CDR3 sequence is 17 residues long. V trimming: 4 bases; J trimming: 9 bases; junction bases outside the gene matches: 17. The CDR3 loop is CASSSRGDPVGQGEQFF. CDR3 DNA: TGTGCCAGCAGTTCGCGAGGGGATCCGGTTGGACAGGGTGAGCAGTTCTTC.

This clonotype was found a few times. The junction departs from the called germline gene at one end, perhaps through a read error. V gene TRBV7-9 combines with J gene TRBJ2-3, with unresolved D. Germline CDR1 and CDR2: SEHNR and FQNEAQ (reference sequence). The CDR3 has 12 residues. The CDR3 DNA sequence: TGTGCCAGCAGCCCAGTCACAGATACGCGGTATTTT. It encodes CASSPVTDTRYF. Full variable domain (missing parts from reference TRBV7-9 and TRBJ2-3): DTGVSQNPRHKITKRGQNVTFRCDPISEHNRLYWYRQTLGQGPEFLTYFQNEAQLEKSRLLSDRFSAERPKGSFSTLEIQRTEQGDSAMYLCASSPVTDTRYFGPGTRLTVL.

The chain links TRBV7-8 to TRBJ1-5; D gene uncertain. The ends were cut back, 5 bases at V and 6 bases at J, with 8 bases in the middle. The CDR3 is 12 amino acids. Germline-derived CDR1 and CDR2 are SGHVS and FQNEAQ. The CDR3 spells CASSRSSQPQHF. CDR3 DNA: TGTGCCAGCAGCCGCTCCAGTCAGCCCCAGCATTTT.

The chain joins TRBV13 to TRBJ1-2; D is undetermined. The germline CDR1 and CDR2 sequences are PRHDT and FYEKMQ (reference sequence). There are 15 residues in the CDR3. With 3 bases removed from V and 4 bases from J, the gap between germline ends came to 15 bases. CDR3 sequence reads: CASSLGPQEAYGYTF. The CDR3 coding sequence is TGTGCCAGCAGCTTGGGCCCTCAGGAGGCCTATGGCTACACCTTC.

The sample holds many counts of this clonotype. The chain couples TRBV19 to TRBJ1-2; D gene uncertain. There are 14 residues in the CDR3. CDR1 is LNHDA and CDR2 is SQIVND in the germline V gene (reference sequence). Trimming left V 4 bases short and J 4 bases short, with 13 bases between. CDR3 nucleotide sequence: TGTGCCAGTAGTAGATCGGTCAATCTCTATGGCTACACCTTC. As protein: CASSRSVNLYGYTF.

The chain recombines TRBV20-1 with TRBJ2-6; perhaps TRBD2 as D (5 bases). Germline V gives CDR1 DFQATT, CDR2 SNEGSKA (reference sequence). With 3 bases removed from V and 0 bases from J, the gap between germline ends came to 6 bases. The CDR3 is 14 amino acids. CDR3 region: CSAREDSGANVLTF. For the CDR3, the DNA is TGCAGTGCTAGGGAGGACTCTGGGGCCAACGTCCTGACTTTC.

The V call is TRBV5-4, the J call TRBJ1-1, with TRBD1 identical over 7 bases. Trimming at V came to 4 bases and at J to 3 bases, leaving 6 bases not matched to a gene. This CDR3 is built from 14 residues. The germline CDR1 and CDR2 sequences are SGHNT and YYREEE (reference sequence). The CDR3 reads CASSGGDRDTEAFF. In DNA form, the CDR3 reads TGTGCCAGCAGCGGAGGCGACAGGGACACTGAAGCTTTCTTT.

This clonotype was detected ten times or more. The chain couples TRBV2 to TRBJ1-1, with TRBD1 identical over 10 bases. The CDR3 runs to 17 residues. V shed 2 bases, J shed 2 bases, and the junction held 8 bases outside the gene matches. From germline, CDR1 is SNHLY and CDR2 FYNNEI. The CDR3, as DNA: TGTGCCAGCAGTGAACCGACCAAGACAGGGGGCAACACTGAAGCTTTCTTT. Residues: CASSEPTKTGGNTEAFF.

This clonotype was recorded once. The J gene is TRBJ2-3, the V gene TRBV9; TRBD1 is a possible D gene (5 bases). Germline CDR1 is SGDLS and CDR2 is YYNGEE. Trimming cost V 5 bases and J 6 bases, with 10 bases left between them. CDR3 size: 12 residues. CDR3 coding DNA: TGTGCCAGCAGACCTGACAGCGATACGCAGTATTTT. This encodes CASRPDSDTQYF. The full variable domain, rest sourced from reference TRBV9 and TRBJ2-3, is DSGVTQTPKHLITATGQRVTLRCSPRSGDLSVYWYQQSLDQGLQFLIQYYNGEERAKGNILERFSAQQFPDLHSELNLSSLELGDSALYFCASRPDSDTQYFGPGTRLTVL.

As to this clonotype: The junction differs from germline at one of its ends, possibly a read error. The rearrangement joins TRBV4-2 to TRBJ2-3; D remains unclear. The CDR3 spans 17 residues. Germline V lookup: CDR1 LGHNA, CDR2 YNFKEQ. The CDR3 bases are TGTGTCAGCAGCCTCCTCCCGACTTTCCCTAGCACAGATACGCAGTATTTT. Encoded protein: CVSSLLPTFPSTDTQYF.

About this clonotype: This may be a read error, as it is one base from a much larger clone. The chain recombines TRBV19 with TRBJ1-1; a weak D match, TRBD1 (5 bases). V shed 4 bases and J shed 6 bases, with 18 bases lying between them. Germline CDR1 and CDR2: LNHDA and SQIVND (reference sequence). The CDR3 is made up of 15 amino acids. The CDR3 region has the DNA TGTGCCAGTAGTAAAGCAGGGATGAGGGGCGCTGAAGCTTTCTTT. Its translation is CASSKAGMRGAEAFF.

This clonotype was detected many times. The CDR3 here is CASRSFYNEQFF. In DNA form, the CDR3 reads TGTGCCAGCAGGTCATTCTACAATGAGCAGTTCTTC. The rearrangement links TRBV25-1 to TRBJ2-1; D unclear. CDR1 and CDR2 (germline): MGHDK, SYGVNS. Trimming removed 6 bases from V and 3 bases from J, with 6 bases in between. The CDR3 is made up of 12 amino acids.

This clonotype was picked up a small number of times. The gene calls are TRBV12-3 or TRBV12-4 and TRBJ1-3; 7 bases line up with TRBD1. J lost 4 bases, V lost 6 bases, and 9 bases had no gene match. There are 15 residues in the CDR3. CDR3 protein: CASSSRGAQGNTIYF. DNA for the CDR3: TGTGCCAGCAGCTCCAGGGGGGCGCAGGGAAACACCATATATTTT.

The CDR3 reads CGREDYEQYF. CDR3 DNA sequence: TGTGGCAGGGAGGACTACGAGCAGTACTTC. The V gene is TRBV28, the J gene TRBJ2-7; possible D gene TRBD2, 6 bases. The CDR3 totals 10 residues. In germline, CDR1 is MDHEN, CDR2 SYDVKM.

At least ten counts were recorded for this clonotype. The chain couples TRBV20-1 to TRBJ2-3, with no clear D. V was pared by 6 bases and J by 5 bases, with 9 bases between. Germline CDR1 is DFQATT and CDR2 is SNEGSKA (reference sequence). This CDR3 contains 11 residues. CDR3 DNA sequence: TGCAGTGCCACAGCGATAGATACGCAGTATTTT. Protein: CSATAIDTQYF.

The chain recombines TRBV5-5 with TRBJ1-4; D is perhaps TRBD1 (5 bases). The length of the CDR3 is 16 residues. The ends were cut back, 0 bases at V and 7 bases at J, with 16 bases in the middle. In germline, CDR1 is SGHKS, CDR2 YYEKEE (reference sequence). DNA of the CDR3: TGTGCCAGCAGCTTGGTCCGGGCAGGGATTCGTGAAAAACTGTTTTTT. As protein: CASSLVRAGIREKLFF.

V and J are TRBV4-2 and TRBJ2-1; D unresolved. The germline V gene encodes CDR1 LGHNA and CDR2 YNFKEQ. V gave up 1 base and J gave up 2 bases, with 9 bases separating them. The length of the CDR3 is 15 residues. The CDR3 here is CASSQAIGTYNEQFF. CDR3 coding DNA: TGTGCCAGCAGCCAAGCCATTGGGACCTACAATGAGCAGTTCTTC.

On this clonotype: This sequence may be a read error, since a much larger clone differs from it by one base. The V gene is TRBV2, the J gene TRBJ1-2, with 8 bases matching TRBD1. The CDR3 is made up of 11 amino acids. Germline V gene data show CDR1 as SNHLY and CDR2 as FYNNEI. The CDR3 loop reads CASSLQGGNAF. The CDR3 DNA follows: TGTGCCAGCAGTCTACAGGGGGGCAACGCCTTC.